The entry below gives a single T cell receptor (beta chain) sequence along with its context. This record belongs to a study of blood T cell repertoires in COVID-19. The trim removed 4 bases at V and 5 bases at J, leaving 10 bases unmatched. CDR1 is MGHRA, CDR2 YSYEKL, per germline. The CDR3 sequence is 15 residues long. Here immunoSEQ multiplex PCR was the method, and the copy in TCRdb shows in-frame clones only, minus some. The table shows roughly 320,000 clones, with about 90% occurring only once. Specimen: peripheral blood. This receptor was obtained from a woman aged 50 to 65 with COVID-19, enrolled during active disease. The gene calls are TRBV4-1 and TRBJ2-7; 8 bases align to TRBD1. CDR3 sequence (DNA): TGCGCCAGCAGCCGTGAAGGCCAGGGGGCGAACGAGCAGTACTTC. Its translation is CASSREGQGANEQYF.